The T cell receptor beta chain under discussion was sequenced for a study of technical replicates of blood from several donors. Data came from immunoSEQ multiplex PCR; TCRdb stores just in-frame clones and leaves some out. The sample lists roughly 83,000 clones, just over 90% occurring once. The sample holds one count of this clone. Germline values: CDR1 SGHRS, CDR2 YFSETQ. Trimming took 4 bases from V and 8 from J; bases not matched to a gene: 7. The length of the CDR3 is 14 residues. Sequences were obtained from T cells isolated from PBMCs. This receptor was identified in a human donor in good health. The chain couples TRBV5-1 to TRBJ1-3; 9 bases agree with TRBD1. CDR3 sequence: CASSITGGADTIYF. The CDR3 DNA sequence: TGCGCCAGCAGCATAACAGGGGGCGCGGACACCATATATTTT.